What follows is one TCR beta chain and its context. The source of the sample is a study of blood T cell repertoires in COVID-19. Study background: Spain, Italy and the United States supplied samples that represented acute and convalescent COVID-19. Nucleic acid was either cDNA or gDNA, and it came from T cells, B-cell-depleted T cells, or PBMCs.

Only in-frame clones appear in the TCRdb table, and some are missing; sequencing was by immunoSEQ multiplex PCR. The sample records about 180,000 clones, 75% to 80% being singletons. Germline V gene lookup returns CDR1 SNHLY and CDR2 FYNNEI. The CDR3 is made up of 14 amino acids. V was cut by 6 bases and J by 2 bases, with 14 bases left in between. This sequence joins TRBV2 and TRBJ2-7, with D hard to call. The sequenced sample was peripheral blood. The receptor was isolated from a woman in her 70s with acute or convalescent COVID-19. For the CDR3, the DNA is TGTGCCAGCAGAGACTCCTTTAGCCCCTACGAGCAGTACTTC. Encoded protein: CASRDSFSPYEQYF.